The 26 T cell receptor beta chains below all came from one sample that was sequenced in a study of tumor-infiltrating lymphocytes in oesophageal squamous cell carcinoma (dated by TCRdb to 2016 to 2017). Library method: PCR. TCRdb records Illumina HiSeq 2000 as the sequencer. TCRdb trimmed the raw reads at Q25, called clones with MiXCR and kept productive beta chains. Rows merge per CDR3 protein into single entries with the most common DNA and genes. This sample gives over 14,000 distinct CDR3 sequences in total; 46% of them show up just once. The ten largest make up under 50% of the sample. The material sequenced was blood. All receptors derive from a male donor with esophageal squamous cell carcinoma.

V is TRBV19 and J is TRBJ2-1; 15 nucleotides match TRBD2. Germline lookup yields CDR1 LNHDA and CDR2 SQIVND (reference sequence). The ends lost 5 bases at V and 6 bases at J; junction bases unmatched: 20. The CDR3 contains 21 residues. The DNA of the CDR3 is TGTGCCAGTAGTTATTCCCGGACTAGCGGGAGGGCCGGTCTATCCCTCAATGAGCAGTTCTTC. It translates to CASSYSRTSGRAGLSLNEQFF.

This clonotype appeared many times. The chain links TRBV6-1 to TRBJ1-2, with D unresolved. CDR3 length: 13 residues. The germline V gene encodes CDR1 MNHNS and CDR2 SASEGT. V was shortened by 4 bases and J by 8 bases, with 14 bases between the two germline ends. CDR3 nucleotide sequence: TGTGCCAGCAGTGTATACCGGGAGAGAGGCTACACCTTC. Residues: CASSVYRERGYTF.

The sample holds many counts of this clonotype. It may be a read error: a sequence one base away is much more abundant. The CDR3 DNA follows: TGTGCCAGCATGGGGGGCGCGTCCTACGAGCAGTTCTTC. Translation: CASMGGASYEQFF. The chain links TRBV27 to TRBJ2-1; either TRBD1 or TRBD2 may supply D (6 bases each). This CDR3 has 13 amino acids. Trimming removed 7 bases from V and 10 bases from J, with 17 bases in between. CDR1 and CDR2 (germline): MNHEY, SMNVEV (reference sequence).

The chain recombines TRBV20-1 with TRBJ2-1; the D gene is possibly TRBD1 (5 bases). Germline loops: CDR1 DFQATT, CDR2 SNEGSKA (reference sequence). The CDR3 consists of 15 residues. With 0 bases removed from V and 8 bases from J, the gap between germline ends came to 17 bases. The CDR3 nucleotides read TGCAGTGCTAGAGATGCCAGAGCAGGGCTCGATGAGCAGTTCTTC. It yields the protein CSARDARAGLDEQFF.

By share, this clonotype ranks as medium-sized (0.01 to 0.1%). This may stem from a read error, because a much larger clone lies one nucleotide away. The chain carries TRBV6-1 and TRBJ2-7; 7 nucleotides match TRBD1. This CDR3 has 12 residues. V shed 5 bases and J 5 bases; nucleotides not matched to a gene: 3. Germline V gives CDR1 MNHNS, CDR2 SASEGT. The DNA of the CDR3 is TGTGCCAGCAGTTCCCAGGGGGACGAGCAGTACTTC. Amino acids: CASSSQGDEQYF.

This clonotype was observed many times. This clone may be a read error of a much larger clone one base away. Here the CDR3 DNA reads TGTGCCACCAGTAATAGCGGGGGCTCTTACAATGAGCAGTACTTC. Its protein is CATSNSGGSYNEQYF. The genes are TRBV24-1 and TRBJ2-5, with 9 bases lining up with TRBD2. Germline V gene lookup returns CDR1 KGHDR and CDR2 SFDVKD. CDR3 size: 15 residues. Trimming at V came to 6 bases and at J to 11 bases, leaving 15 bases not matched to a gene.

The sample holds a few counts of this clonotype. The chain couples TRBV11-2 to TRBJ2-2; a possible D gene is TRBD2 (5 bases). Trimming removed 1 base from V and 5 bases from J, with 11 bases in between. CDR3 length: 15 residues. CDR1 is SGHAT and CDR2 is FQNNGV in the germline V gene. The CDR3 sequence is CASSLGLAGTGELFF. CDR3 DNA: TGTGCCAGCAGCTTAGGTCTAGCAGGTACCGGGGAGCTGTTTTTT.

By share, this clonotype counts as medium-sized. The J gene is TRBJ1-1, the V gene TRBV7-3, with D unresolved. V was trimmed by 7 bases and J by 8 bases, leaving 17 bases between them. CDR3 length equals 13 residues. Germline V gives CDR1 SGHTA, CDR2 FQGTGA. The chain's CDR3 is CASTRRGVTEAFF. The CDR3 coding sequence is TGTGCCAGCACCCGACGTGGGGTAACAGAAGCTTTCTTT.

This clonotype was counted a single time. The CDR3: CASSAAGGGANVLTF. The CDR3 DNA is TGTGCCAGCAGTGCCGCGGGGGGTGGGGCCAACGTCCTGACTTTC. V gene TRBV28 combines with J gene TRBJ2-6; 8 bases are a match to TRBD2. The V and J ends lost 5 bases and 3 bases, in that order; junction bases with no gene match: 3. Germline CDR1 and CDR2: MDHEN and SYDVKM. The CDR3 sequence is 15 residues long.

This sequence joins TRBV7-8 and TRBJ2-7, with TRBD2 matching 14 bases. The J call may be mistaken, given a closer DNA end match to TRBJ2-1. CDR1 SGHVS and CDR2 FQNEAQ come from the germline V gene. The CDR3 runs 16 residues. The CDR3 loop reads CASSPRTSGRTYEQFF. The CDR3 DNA is TGTGCCAGCAGCCCCCGGACTAGCGGGAGGACCTACGAGCAGTTCTTC.

The J gene is TRBJ2-7, the V gene TRBV6-1; 10 bases are shared with TRBD2. The J call could be wrong; TRBJ2-1 is a better fit for the DNA end. The CDR3 sequence is 16 residues long. CDR1 and CDR2 (germline): MNHNS, SASEGT. CDR3 bases: TGTGCCAGCAGTCGATTAGCGGGAGGATCCTACAATGAGCAGTTCTTC. Translated, it gives CASSRLAGGSYNEQFF.

This clonotype was detected only a few times. This sequence joins TRBV29-1 and TRBJ2-1; 9 nucleotides match TRBD1. The CDR3 length is 15 residues. J lost 2 bases, V lost 4 bases, and 6 bases had no gene match. From germline, CDR1 is SQVTM and CDR2 ANQGSEA. CDR3 sequence: CSVVGTGYTYNEQFF. CDR3 coding DNA: TGCAGCGTTGTGGGGACAGGGTACACCTACAATGAGCAGTTCTTC.

This clonotype was recorded many times. The V call is TRBV6-1, the J call TRBJ2-7; D remains ambiguous. Germline CDR1 reads MNHNS; CDR2 reads SASEGT. Trimming left V 6 bases short and J 3 bases short, with 12 bases between. The CDR3 runs to 13 residues. The CDR3 nucleotides are TGTGCCAGCAGCAAGGACGCCTACTACGAGCAGTACTTC. Translating it yields CASSKDAYYEQYF.

The table lists this clonotype with a count of one. The chain joins TRBV7-2 to TRBJ1-1, with TRBD1 matching over 7 bases. Judging by the DNA end, TRBJ1-2 fits better; the J call may be wrong. This CDR3 has 12 residues. Looked up from germline, CDR1 is SGHTA and CDR2 is FQGNSA. CDR3 sequence reads: CASSPGQYGYTF. The CDR3 coding sequence is TGTGCCAGCAGCCCGGGACAGTATGGCTACACCTTC.

The chain is built from TRBV28 and TRBJ2-7; 9 bases match TRBD1. The length of the CDR3 is 16 residues. CDR1 and CDR2 from the germline V gene are MDHEN and SYDVKM. Trimming removed 5 bases from V and 3 bases from J; junction bases left unmatched: 11. The CDR3 here is CASSPYAGTGSYEQYF. In DNA form, the CDR3 reads TGTGCCAGCAGTCCCTATGCCGGGACAGGGAGCTACGAGCAGTACTTC.

This clonotype was counted between two and nine times. The chain links TRBV6-1 to TRBJ2-1; TRBD2 matches 10 bases. The CDR3 consists of 15 residues. The germline V gene encodes CDR1 MNHNS and CDR2 SASEGT. Germline trimming cut 3 bases from V and 5 bases from J; bases unmatched to any gene: 4. The CDR3 is CASSESLAGDNEQFF. The CDR3 DNA follows: TGTGCCAGCAGTGAGTCGCTAGCGGGGGACAATGAGCAGTTCTTC.

V usage is TRBV7-6 and J usage is TRBJ2-2, with 7 bases lining up with TRBD1. The CDR3 covers 15 residues. V gave up 2 bases and J gave up 4 bases; unmatched junction bases: 4. Germline V gene sequence: CDR1 SGHVS, CDR2 FNYEAQ. Here the CDR3 DNA reads TGTGCCAGCAGCTTACAACAGGGGAGCACCGGGGAGCTGTTTTTT. It yields the protein CASSLQQGSTGELFF. Based on the CDR3 plus reference TRBV7-6 and TRBJ2-2, the full variable domain is GAGVSQSPRYKVTKRGQDVALRCDPISGHVSLYWYRQALGQGPEFLTYFNYEAQQDKSGLPNDRFSAERPEGSISTLTIQRTEQRDSAMYRCASSLQQGSTGELFFGEGSRLTVL.

This chain uses TRBV15 with TRBJ1-1; TRBD1 is a possible D gene (5 bases). The CDR3 sequence is 14 residues long. V shed 8 bases and J shed 3 bases, with 16 bases lying between them. Germline V lookup: CDR1 LNHNV, CDR2 YYDKDF (reference sequence). The CDR3 sequence: CATVRDAVDTEAFF. The DNA for the CDR3 is TGTGCCACCGTACGGGACGCGGTAGACACTGAAGCTTTCTTT.

This clonotype was seen repeatedly, ten times or more. This chain links TRBV6-1 with TRBJ2-7; D perhaps matches TRBD1 (6 bases). CDR1 MNHNS and CDR2 SASEGT come from the germline V gene. V dropped 6 bases and J dropped 1 base, with 13 bases sitting between them. This CDR3 spans 14 amino acids. The chain's CDR3 is CASSLRDTSYEQYF. The CDR3 DNA follows: TGTGCCAGCAGCCTCCGGGACACATCCTACGAGCAGTACTTC.

Regarding this clonotype: Because it lacks the conserved phenylalanine or tryptophan at the end, this CDR3 is likely a read error. It is unclear where the CDR3 begins or ends on the DNA, so no DNA is shown, and the CDR3 is as TCRdb lists it. The chain has TRBV7-6 and TRBJ2-3; the table calls TRBD2, which could not be checked here. The CDR3 is 18 residues long, counting both termini. Germline CDR1 and CDR2: SGHVS and FNYEAQ. The CDR3: CASSFLTGDSYNEQYFGP.

The table lists this clonotype with a few counts. This chain connects TRBV4-1 to TRBJ1-4; 8 positions match TRBD1. Germline V lookup: CDR1 MGHRA, CDR2 YSYEKL. The trim removed 1 base at V and 3 bases at J, leaving 10 bases unmatched. The CDR3 is made up of 18 amino acids. The CDR3 sequence: CASSQGAGGVWANEKLFF. In nucleotides, the CDR3 is TGCGCCAGCAGCCAAGGGGCAGGGGGCGTGTGGGCTAATGAAAAACTGTTTTTT.

This clonotype was seen many times. This chain links TRBV11-3 with TRBJ2-7, with D perhaps TRBD1 or TRBD2 (6 bases each). This CDR3 has 13 residues. The germline gives CDR1 SGHNT, CDR2 YENEEA. The V end lost 10 bases, the J end lost 3 bases, and 16 bases lay between the germline ends. CDR3 sequence: CAIPPGADYEQYF. The DNA of the CDR3 is TGTGCCATCCCGCCGGGGGCGGACTACGAGCAGTACTTC. The entire variable domain, with the rest obtained from reference TRBV11-3 and TRBJ2-7, is as follows: EAGVVQSPRYKIIEKKQPVAFWCNPISGHNTLYWYLQNLGQGPELLIRYENEEAVDDSQLPKDRFSAERLKGVDSTLKIQPAELGDSAVYLCAIPPGADYEQYFGPGTRLTVT.

This clonotype was counted many times. A much larger clonotype is one base distant, so this may be a read error. This sequence joins TRBV5-5 and TRBJ2-7; TRBD1 aligns across 10 bases. CDR1 and CDR2 from the germline V gene are SGHKS and YYEKEE (reference sequence). Trimming removed 4 bases from V and 7 bases from J; junction bases left unmatched: 2. This CDR3 is 12 amino acids long. The CDR3 spells CASSGTGDEQYF. CDR3 bases: TGTGCCAGCAGCGGGACAGGGGATGAGCAGTACTTC. Using reference TRBV5-5 and TRBJ2-7 for the parts outside the CDR3, the full variable domain is DAGVTQSPTHLIKTRGQQVTLRCSPISGHKSVSWYQQVLGQGPQFIFQYYEKEERGRGNFPDRFSARQFPNYSSELNVNALLLGDSALYLCASSGTGDEQYFGPGTRLTVT.

This clonotype was found a few times. The rearrangement links TRBV6-4 to TRBJ2-2, with D uncertain. Germline CDR1 reads MRHNA; CDR2 reads SNTAGT. V dropped 2 bases and J dropped 4 bases, with 2 bases sitting between them. This CDR3 contains 12 residues. DNA for the CDR3: TGTGCCAGCAGTGACCCCACCGGGGAGCTGTTTTTT. It encodes CASSDPTGELFF.

Many counts were recorded for this clonotype. The rearrangement links TRBV6-4 to TRBJ2-3; 8 bases agree with TRBD2. Germline CDR1 and CDR2: MRHNA and SNTAGT. The length of the CDR3 is 16 residues. Trimming took 2 bases from V and 3 from J; bases not matched to a gene: 7. This chain's CDR3 is CASSDGRAGETDTQYF. DNA for the CDR3: TGTGCCAGCAGTGACGGGCGAGCGGGAGAGACAGATACGCAGTATTTT.

Judged by abundance, this clonotype is medium-sized. V is TRBV7-3 and J is TRBJ2-5, with TRBD2 matching 12 bases. Germline assignment: CDR1 SGHTA and CDR2 FQGTGA. The ends lost 3 bases at V and 7 bases at J; junction bases unmatched: 6. This CDR3 is built from 15 residues. In DNA, the CDR3 is TGTGCCAGCAGCTTCCTAGCGGGAGGGGAAGGGACCCAGTACTTC. Translation: CASSFLAGGEGTQYF.